This record covers a single T cell receptor (beta chain). The CDR3 is cut off 3 residues early in the read; its end comes from the germline J gene. This entry is derived from a study of Tregs in tolerant kidney transplant recipients. Using immunoSEQ multiplex PCR, the repertoire was profiled, and TCRdb retains in-frame clones only, with some absent. In total, the table holds fewer than 55,000 clones. Trimming removed 2 bases at V and 3 bases at J, with 16 bases between. The CDR3 loop spans 16 amino acids. CDR1 and CDR2 from the germline V gene are MNHNS and SASEGT. This chain uses TRBV6-1 with TRBJ2-5; a weak D match, TRBD1 (7 bases). The specimen was CD4+ T cells from blood, collected before the transplant. This sequence was found in a human donor who received a combined kidney and bone marrow transplant. The sequenced part of the CDR3 DNA is TGTGCCAGCAGTGAAAGGGGGGACAGCCCCGAAGAGACC. It translates to CASSERGDSPEET. The whole CDR3 protein is CASSERGDSPEETQYF.